This passage covers 24 T cell receptor beta chains from one sample sequenced in a study of T cell changes during pregnancy in multiple sclerosis. Here immunoSEQ multiplex PCR was the method, and the copy in TCRdb shows in-frame clones only, minus some. The repertoire has approximately 25,000 clones, more than 75% of them found once; the top ten carry 0.74%. This specimen consisted of CD4+ T cells from peripheral blood mononuclear cells, obtained in the first trimester of pregnancy. The receptors stem from a female donor in good health, enrolled as a control in a pregnancy study.

The DNA for the CDR3 is TGTGCCAGCAGTGAACAGGGGAGCAATCAGCCCCAGCATTTT. Its protein is CASSEQGSNQPQHF. This sequence joins TRBV6-1 and TRBJ1-5, with D tentatively TRBD1 (6 bases). The CDR3 has 14 residues. Germline assignment: CDR1 MNHNS and CDR2 SASEGT. The V end lost 2 bases, the J end lost 1 base, and 6 bases lay between the germline ends.

J is TRBJ1-2 and V is TRBV10-3; 8 bases match TRBD1. J gave up 1 base and V 2 bases, and 6 bases lay outside the gene matches. Germline CDR1 and CDR2: ENHRY and SYGVKD. This CDR3 contains 16 residues. Here the CDR3 reads CAISETQGAGNYGYTF. The CDR3 DNA reads as TGTGCCATCAGTGAGACCCAGGGGGCGGGTAACTATGGCTACACCTTC.

This clone was detected only a few times. The chain recombines TRBV4-1 with TRBJ1-3; 7 bases map to TRBD1. Germline values: CDR1 MGHRA, CDR2 YSYEKL. V lost 3 bases, J lost 8 bases, and 10 bases stayed unmatched. This CDR3 is built from 15 residues. CDR3 coding DNA: TGCGCCAGCAGCCAGCCCCGACAGGGACGAGACACCATATATTTT. This encodes CASSQPRQGRDTIYF.

The chain couples TRBV7-9 to TRBJ1-2, with D unresolved. Trimming removed 5 bases at V and 6 bases at J, with 19 bases between. Germline lookup yields CDR1 SEHNR and CDR2 FQNEAQ (reference sequence). This CDR3 region has 15 residues. In DNA, the CDR3 is TGTGCCAGCAGCCTACAATTCTGGGAGAGAGATGGCTACACCTTC. Encoded protein: CASSLQFWERDGYTF.

The chain employs TRBV30 and TRBJ1-2; TRBD1 aligns across 8 bases. J gave up 3 bases and V 5 bases, and 11 bases lay outside the gene matches. This CDR3 has 15 residues. Germline values: CDR1 GTSNPN, CDR2 SVGIG (reference sequence). CDR3 DNA: TGTGCCTGGGTTCTCGGGACAGGACTTTACTATGGCTACACCTTC. Its translation is CAWVLGTGLYYGYTF.

The V and J genes are TRBV9 and TRBJ2-3, with TRBD2 matching over 11 bases. The CDR3 spans 16 residues. In germline, CDR1 is SGDLS, CDR2 YYNGEE. With 4 bases clipped from V and 3 bases from J, the junction kept 7 bases outside the gene matches. The CDR3 here is CASSPRLAGKTDTQYF. The CDR3, as DNA: TGTGCCAGCAGCCCCCGACTAGCGGGAAAAACAGATACGCAGTATTTT.

The J gene is TRBJ2-5, the V gene TRBV6-6; 7 nucleotides align to TRBD1. The CDR3 totals 13 residues. The ends lost 8 bases at V and 5 bases at J; junction bases unmatched: 8. Germline V gene data show CDR1 as MNHNY and CDR2 as SVGAGI (reference sequence). In DNA form, the CDR3 reads TGTGCCAGCCTAGGGGGCATGGAGGAGACCCAGTACTTC. Its translation is CASLGGMEETQYF.

The chain carries TRBV28 and TRBJ2-7, with D maybe TRBD2 (6 bases). V lost 4 bases to trimming and J lost 5 bases, with 15 bases between them. This CDR3 comprises 14 residues. Germline assignment: CDR1 MDHEN and CDR2 SYDVKM. The CDR3 here is CASSSAGLIDEQYF. In nucleotides, the CDR3 is TGTGCCAGCAGTTCTGCGGGGTTAATAGACGAGCAGTACTTC.

This clone was seen a handful of times. The gene calls are TRBV6-1 and TRBJ2-4; weak D call: TRBD1 (7 bases). The CDR3 is made up of 15 amino acids. Trimming pared 5 bases from V and 0 bases from J, leaving 11 bases between. Germline-derived CDR1 and CDR2 are MNHNS and SASEGT. CDR3 sequence: CASSRQGGAKNIQYF. CDR3 nucleotide sequence: TGTGCCAGCAGTAGACAGGGAGGAGCCAAAAACATTCAGTACTTC.

The J gene is TRBJ2-7, the V gene TRBV18; no clear D gene. Germline assignment: CDR1 KGHSH and CDR2 LQKENI. Trimming pared 3 bases from V and 6 bases from J, leaving 12 bases between. The CDR3 is 13 residues long. Here the CDR3 reads CASSPSAGGEQYF. The CDR3 DNA reads as TGTGCCAGCTCACCCAGCGCCGGTGGCGAGCAGTACTTC.

The J gene is TRBJ2-1, the V gene TRBV5-5; 8 nucleotides match TRBD1. Per germline, CDR1 SGHKS and CDR2 YYEKEE (reference sequence). This CDR3 region has 15 residues. The V gene end was trimmed by 4 bases and the J gene end by 8 bases; junction bases not matched to a gene: 11. This chain's CDR3 is CASSPRTGIIDEQFF. The CDR3 coding sequence is TGTGCCAGCAGCCCCAGGACAGGGATTATAGATGAGCAGTTCTTC.

The gene calls are TRBV6-1 and TRBJ2-7; possibly TRBD1 for D (6 bases). The length of the CDR3 is 14 residues. The V end lost 2 bases, the J end lost 3 bases, and 11 bases lay between the germline ends. The germline V gene encodes CDR1 MNHNS and CDR2 SASEGT. The CDR3: CASSERWGHYEQYF. CDR3 DNA sequence: TGTGCCAGCAGTGAAAGGTGGGGGCACTACGAGCAGTACTTC.

This clone occurred once. The chain is built from TRBV4-2 and TRBJ2-7; TRBD1 matches at 9 bases. V shed 3 bases, J shed 1 base, and the junction held 10 bases outside the gene matches. Germline loops: CDR1 LGHNA, CDR2 YNFKEQ. This CDR3 spans 17 amino acids. The CDR3 is CASSHATPGQGSYEQYF. The CDR3 region has the DNA TGTGCCAGCAGCCACGCTACACCGGGACAGGGATCCTACGAGCAGTACTTC.

This sequence joins TRBV19 and TRBJ1-1; D is undetermined. The CDR3 is 13 amino acids. Deletions cut 4 bases from V and 1 base from J, with 7 bases between. Germline V gene sequence: CDR1 LNHDA, CDR2 SQIVND (reference sequence). CDR3 loop: CASSTGSNTEAFF. The CDR3 DNA sequence: TGTGCCAGTAGTACAGGATCGAACACTGAAGCTTTCTTT.

The V and J genes are TRBV29-1 and TRBJ2-7; 8 nucleotides match TRBD1. The CDR3 contains 13 residues. Germline V lookup: CDR1 SQVTM, CDR2 ANQGSEA. V shed 4 bases and J 7 bases; nucleotides not matched to a gene: 9. The CDR3 nucleotides read TGCAGCGTTGGGACAGGGATTTACGTGGAGCAGTACTTC. The encoded protein is CSVGTGIYVEQYF.

This chain connects TRBV5-6 to TRBJ1-2; 8 bases align to TRBD1. Unmatched junction bases numbered 9, after V lost 0 bases and J lost 2 bases. This CDR3 region has 17 residues. The V gene's germline CDR1 is SGHDT and CDR2 YYEEEE. This CDR3 reads CASSLEATGTGNYGYTF. CDR3 nucleotides: TGTGCCAGCAGCTTGGAGGCCACCGGGACAGGAAACTATGGCTACACCTTC.

The V gene is TRBV2, the J gene TRBJ2-5; 9 bases align to TRBD2. CDR1 and CDR2 (germline): SNHLY, FYNNEI. CDR3 length: 15 residues. The ends lost 5 bases at V and 3 bases at J; junction bases unmatched: 7. DNA of the CDR3: TGTGCCAGCAGTAGTAGCGGGGGCTCCAAAGAGACCCAGTACTTC. Encoded protein: CASSSSGGSKETQYF.

This chain connects TRBV5-1 to TRBJ2-3; 11 nucleotides match TRBD2. Germline CDR1 reads SGHRS; CDR2 reads YFSETQ. The length of the CDR3 is 17 residues. After removal of 8 bases from V and 1 base from J, the junction contained 12 bases not matched to a gene. The CDR3 coding sequence is TGCGCCAGTCACCCCGGACTAGCGGGCCGAGGCACAGATACGCAGTATTTT. Its protein product is CASHPGLAGRGTDTQYF.

A few counts support this clone. J is TRBJ1-1 and V is TRBV29-1; no clear D gene. The germline V gene has CDR1 SQVTM and CDR2 ANQGSEA. This CDR3 has 11 residues. Trimming removed 5 bases at V and 1 base at J, with 5 bases between. This CDR3 reads CSVLRNTEAFF. The CDR3 coding sequence is TGCAGCGTTCTGCGGAACACTGAAGCTTTCTTT.

V and J are TRBV19 and TRBJ2-7; 8 bases align to TRBD1. This CDR3 is 14 amino acids long. The V gene's germline CDR1 is LNHDA and CDR2 SQIVND (reference sequence). With V trimmed by 4 bases and J by 6 bases, 8 bases remained unmatched. The CDR3 sequence: CASSKGQGWGEQYF. CDR3 nucleotides: TGTGCCAGTAGTAAAGGACAGGGCTGGGGCGAGCAGTACTTC.

This clone occurred a few times. The V and J genes are TRBV6-6 and TRBJ1-6; TRBD1 might be the D (6 bases). Trimming stripped 2 bases from V and 15 bases from J, with 17 bases between. The CDR3 extends over 14 amino acids. The germline CDR1 and CDR2 sequences are MNHNY and SVGAGI (reference sequence). The CDR3 here is CASSYRGAPGDLHF. The DNA of the CDR3 is TGTGCCAGCAGTTACCGGGGGGCCCCAGGGGACCTCCACTTT.

J is TRBJ2-5 and V is TRBV27, with D perhaps TRBD2 (6 bases). The germline V gene has CDR1 MNHEY and CDR2 SMNVEV (reference sequence). Trimming shortened V by 4 bases and J by 3 bases, and 24 bases separated the two germline ends. The length of the CDR3 is 18 residues. The CDR3 here is CASSSRLGSKPVEETQYF. In DNA form, the CDR3 reads TGTGCCAGCAGTTCCAGACTAGGATCCAAACCGGTAGAAGAGACCCAGTACTTC.

On this clone itself: The same CDR3 is also encoded by other DNA sequences in this sample. This chain uses TRBV10-3 with TRBJ1-2, with D possibly matching TRBD1 (6 bases). The CDR3 is 12 amino acids. CDR1 is ENHRY, CDR2 SYGVKD, per germline. Trimming stripped 11 bases from V and 3 bases from J, with 13 bases between. CDR3 DNA: TGTGCCTCAAAAGGGGGGGACTATGGCTACACCTTC. It codes for CASKGGDYGYTF.

CDR3: CASSLEIGQKETQYF. As DNA, the CDR3 is TGTGCCAGCAGTCTAGAAATAGGACAGAAAGAGACCCAGTACTTC. The chain recombines TRBV6-6 with TRBJ2-5; tentatively, D is TRBD1 (6 bases). The CDR3 sequence is 15 residues long. CDR1 is MNHNY, CDR2 SVGAGI, per germline (reference sequence). V lost 5 bases and J 3 bases, leaving 16 bases between the germline ends.